Below, 16 T cell receptor beta chains from the same sample are listed, as sequenced in a study of CD8 T cell repertoires and HIV-1 epitope variants. TCRdb keeps only in-frame clones here, not all; method: immunoSEQ multiplex PCR. Of under 100,000 clones listed, roughly 77% are singletons. The sequencing sample was made of uncultured baseline CD8+ T cells from peripheral blood mononuclear cells (PBMCs). These receptors came from a male donor with HIV.

This sequence joins TRBV6-1 and TRBJ2-3, with D perhaps TRBD2 (5 bases). CDR3 length: 14 amino acids. Trimming pared 5 bases from V and 1 base from J, leaving 10 bases between. Per germline, CDR1 MNHNS and CDR2 SASEGT. The CDR3 region has the DNA TGTGCCAGCAGTATCGAGAGGGGCACAGATACGCAGTATTTT. It encodes CASSIERGTDTQYF.

The chain couples TRBV4-3 to TRBJ2-1; weak D call: TRBD2 (5 bases). The CDR3 runs to 16 residues. Deletions cut 1 base from V and 2 bases from J, with 12 bases between. The germline V gene encodes CDR1 LGHNA and CDR2 YSLEER. The CDR3 DNA reads as TGCGCCAGCAGCCAAGTAGTAGCAGCGGCCTACAATGAGCAGTTCTTC. Amino acid sequence: CASSQVVAAAYNEQFF.

The chain recombines TRBV7-3 with TRBJ2-5; weak D call: TRBD2 (5 bases). This CDR3 region has 16 residues. V was cut by 0 bases and J by 1 base, with 12 bases left in between. Germline V gene lookup returns CDR1 SGHTA and CDR2 FQGTGA. The CDR3 DNA sequence: TGTGCCAGCAGCTTAACCGGCCGGCGGGCCCAAGAGACCCAGTACTTC. Residues: CASSLTGRRAQETQYF.

The V call is TRBV6-5, the J call TRBJ1-1, with a tentative D call TRBD1 (5 bases). Deletions cut 2 bases from V and 3 bases from J, with 10 bases between. The CDR3 has 14 residues. Germline V gene data show CDR1 as MNHEY and CDR2 as SVGAGI. CDR3 region: CASSYPGGYTEAFF. CDR3 DNA sequence: TGTGCCAGCAGTTACCCGGGGGGATACACTGAAGCTTTCTTT.

This clone is a singleton in its sample. The V gene is TRBV4-1, the J gene TRBJ1-1; D is ambiguous. Germline CDR1 is MGHRA and CDR2 is YSYEKL. CDR3 length: 13 amino acids. Trimming removed 4 bases at V and 0 bases at J, with 6 bases between. For the CDR3, the DNA is TGCGCCAGCAGCCCTAGTCTGAACACTGAAGCTTTCTTT. It translates to CASSPSLNTEAFF.

The chain carries TRBV5-4 and TRBJ1-2; the D is unclear. There are 13 residues in the CDR3. Trimming removed 4 bases at V and 1 base at J, with 8 bases between. Germline lookup yields CDR1 SGHNT and CDR2 YYREEE (reference sequence). CDR3 amino acids: CASSQTLNYGYTF. As DNA, the CDR3 is TGTGCCAGCAGCCAGACACTTAACTATGGCTACACCTTC.

The chain employs TRBV5-1 and TRBJ2-2, with D maybe TRBD2 (6 bases). V lost 1 base, J lost 5 bases, and 15 bases lay in between. CDR3 length: 16 amino acids. Germline values: CDR1 SGHRS, CDR2 YFSETQ. CDR3 bases: TGCGCCAGCAGCTTGATCGGCGGGGCGCGGACCGGGGAGCTGTTTTTT. Amino acids: CASSLIGGARTGELFF.

This rearrangement joins TRBV28 to TRBJ2-4; D is undetermined. Germline values: CDR1 MDHEN, CDR2 SYDVKM. This CDR3 is built from 15 residues. Trimming took off 6 bases at V and 6 bases at J, with 18 bases between the two ends. The DNA for the CDR3 is TGTGCCAGCAGCGCGGCCATGGGGTCGGGAAACATTCAGTACTTC. Translation: CASSAAMGSGNIQYF.

V is TRBV5-1 and J is TRBJ2-7, with unresolved D. CDR3 size: 12 residues. CDR1 and CDR2 (germline): SGHRS, YFSETQ. V dropped 3 bases and J dropped 4 bases, with 8 bases sitting between them. The CDR3 region has the DNA TGCGCCAGCAGCTGGGAAGGGTACGAGCAGTACTTC. This encodes CASSWEGYEQYF.

CDR3 in amino acids: CAISAGTSYQETQYF. The CDR3 DNA follows: TGTGCCATCAGCGCCGGGACCTCGTACCAAGAGACCCAGTACTTC. This chain uses TRBV10-3 with TRBJ2-5, with D perhaps matching TRBD1 or TRBD2 (5 bases each). Trimming stripped 6 bases from V and 0 bases from J, with 14 bases between. CDR1 and CDR2 from the germline V gene are ENHRY and SYGVKD. The CDR3 totals 15 residues.

This clone was counted between two and nine times. This chain joins TRBV7-9 and TRBJ2-7, with 7 bases identical to TRBD1. The CDR3 runs 13 residues. The germline CDR1 and CDR2 sequences are SEHNR and FQNEAQ (reference sequence). V was clipped by 6 bases and J by 4 bases; unmatched bases: 6. The DNA of the CDR3 is TGTGCCAGCAGACCCGGGACAGAATACGAGCAGTACTTC. The encoded protein is CASRPGTEYEQYF.

CDR3 residues: CASSQTGTSAYNEQFF. The CDR3 nucleotides read TGTGCCAGCAGCCAAACGGGGACTAGCGCCTACAATGAGCAGTTCTTC. The chain employs TRBV4-2 and TRBJ2-1, with 10 bases aligning to TRBD2. Trimming at V came to 2 bases and at J to 2 bases, leaving 3 bases not matched to a gene. CDR3 length: 16 residues. Germline CDR1 LGHNA, CDR2 YNFKEQ.

CDR3 in DNA: TGTGCCAGCAGTTCAGATGTCTCGGCCTACGAGCAGTACTTC. Protein sequence: CASSSDVSAYEQYF. The rearrangement uses TRBV13 and TRBJ2-7; no reliable D call. CDR1 PRHDT and CDR2 FYEKMQ come from the germline V gene (reference sequence). Trimming removed 6 bases at V and 2 bases at J, with 14 bases between. The CDR3 loop spans 14 amino acids.

The chain couples TRBV6-5 to TRBJ2-2; tentative D call: TRBD1 (5 bases). This CDR3 is built from 14 residues. Germline lookup yields CDR1 MNHEY and CDR2 SVGAGI. V dropped 0 bases and J dropped 6 bases, with 8 bases sitting between them. In DNA form, the CDR3 reads TGTGCCAGCAGTTACTCAAGGGGCCCCGGGGAGCTGTTTTTT. This translates into CASSYSRGPGELFF.

This clone occurred a few times. Other DNA sequences of this sample code for an identical CDR3. The chain employs TRBV10-1 and TRBJ2-1; 11 bases match TRBD2. The V gene end was trimmed by 6 bases and the J gene end by 4 bases; junction bases not matched to a gene: 5. CDR1 is WNHNN and CDR2 is SYGVQD in the germline V gene (reference sequence). This CDR3 comprises 15 residues. The CDR3 reads CASSQGTSGYNEQFF. The CDR3 region has the DNA TGCGCCAGCAGCCAAGGGACTAGCGGATACAATGAGCAGTTCTTC.

The genes are TRBV7-2 and TRBJ2-5; 8 nucleotides line up with TRBD2. V dropped 5 bases and J dropped 3; count of bases not matched to a gene: 8. In germline, CDR1 is SGHTA, CDR2 FQGNSA. This CDR3 comprises 15 residues. CDR3 in DNA: TGTGCCAGCAGCCCAGGAAATAGCGGGGAAGAGACCCAGTACTTC. It codes for CASSPGNSGEETQYF.